One and the same sample provided the 23 T cell receptor beta chains below, sequenced in a study of CD8 T cells in Susac syndrome. Random hexamers were used to reverse transcribe an amount of about 0.5 to 1 ug RNA. TCRdb itself ran the immunoSEQ multiplex PCR reads through MiXCR, one entry per CDR3 protein. The sample holds some 180,000 distinct CDR3 sequences, about 94% seen once. The sequenced sample consisted of CD4+ T cells from PBMCs. Receptors originate from a human donor in good health.

The chain couples TRBV2 to TRBJ2-1; possibly TRBD2 for D (6 bases). Trimming removed 7 bases at V and 2 bases at J, with 12 bases between. Germline lookup yields CDR1 SNHLY and CDR2 FYNNEI. The CDR3 has 14 residues. CDR3 nucleotides: TGTGCCAGCATGGGTAGCGGTACCTACAATGAGCAGTTCTTC. It is translated as CASMGSGTYNEQFF.

The gene calls are TRBV29-1 and TRBJ2-2, with a weak D call TRBD1 (6 bases). V lost 8 bases and J 2 bases, leaving 12 bases between the germline ends. Germline CDR1 is SQVTM and CDR2 is ANQGSEA. The CDR3 consists of 13 residues. The CDR3 is CSIMDRNTGELFF. The CDR3 coding sequence is TGCAGCATCATGGACAGAAACACCGGGGAGCTGTTTTTT.

This clonotype was recorded once. The chain links TRBV29-1 to TRBJ2-7; TRBD2 agrees at 7 bases. The ends lost 4 bases at V and 2 bases at J; junction bases unmatched: 11. Germline loops: CDR1 SQVTM, CDR2 ANQGSEA. The CDR3 sequence is 15 residues long. CDR3 sequence reads: CSVVKGSGQTYEQYF. The CDR3 DNA is TGCAGCGTTGTAAAGGGTAGCGGGCAAACCTACGAGCAGTACTTC.

The V and J genes are TRBV4-2 and TRBJ2-1; no definite D call. Per the germline V gene, CDR1 is LGHNA and CDR2 is YNFKEQ. The CDR3 is 14 amino acids. Trimming removed 0 bases at V and 6 bases at J, with 9 bases between. In DNA, the CDR3 is TGTGCCAGCAGCCAAGACTGGCCTTCCAATGAGCAGTTCTTC. The encoded protein is CASSQDWPSNEQFF.

The V call is TRBV7-2, the J call TRBJ2-5, with TRBD2 as a possible D gene (5 bases). Germline V gene data show CDR1 as SGHTA and CDR2 as FQGNSA. The CDR3 is 14 residues long. Trimming cost V 3 bases and J 5 bases, with 13 bases left between them. Here the CDR3 DNA reads TGTGCCAGCAGCTTCGGACCAAGAGGGGAGACCCAGTACTTC. This translates into CASSFGPRGETQYF.

The chain combines TRBV12-3 or TRBV12-4 with TRBJ2-3; the match to TRBD2 covers 9 bases. V lost 6 bases to trimming and J lost 3 bases; unmatched junction nucleotides: 7. The CDR3 is made up of 15 amino acids. The CDR3 DNA reads TGTGCCAGCAGACTTAGCGGGAGAGGGACAGATACGCAGTATTTT. Translated: CASRLSGRGTDTQYF.

The rearrangement links TRBV15 to TRBJ2-6; a possible D gene is TRBD2 (5 bases). Germline V gene data show CDR1 as LNHNV and CDR2 as YYDKDF (reference sequence). The CDR3 contains 15 residues. The germline V and J ends were trimmed by 0 bases and 4 bases, with 7 bases remaining between them. As DNA, the CDR3 is TGTGCCACCAGCAGAGAATCGGGAGGGGCCAACGTCCTGACTTTC. This codes for CATSRESGGANVLTF.

This chain links TRBV7-9 with TRBJ2-3; TRBD2 matches at 8 bases. CDR1 is SEHNR and CDR2 is FQNEAQ in the germline V gene (reference sequence). This CDR3 is 16 amino acids long. V gave up 1 base and J gave up 5 bases; unmatched junction bases: 8. The CDR3 here is CASSLGEGLGEDTQYF. The CDR3, as DNA: TGTGCCAGCAGCTTAGGTGAGGGACTAGGGGAAGATACGCAGTATTTT.

The chain links TRBV2 to TRBJ1-5, with D hard to call. This CDR3 is built from 15 residues. Germline CDR1 is SNHLY and CDR2 is FYNNEI. Trimming cost V 4 bases and J 2 bases, with 12 bases left between them. The CDR3 DNA is TGTGCCAGCAGTGCATTGGACGGCGGCAATCAGCCCCAGCATTTT. It codes for CASSALDGGNQPQHF.

The V gene is TRBV6-4, the J gene TRBJ2-6; D ambiguous. V dropped 3 bases and J dropped 2 bases, with 8 bases sitting between them. This CDR3 has 15 residues. The germline V gene has CDR1 MRHNA and CDR2 SNTAGT. In DNA, the CDR3 is TGTGCCAGCAGTGAAGGAACGGCTGGGGCCAACGTCCTGACTTTC. The encoded protein is CASSEGTAGANVLTF.

This rearrangement joins TRBV29-1 to TRBJ2-1; no firm D call. Germline V gives CDR1 SQVTM, CDR2 ANQGSEA. Deletions cut 7 bases from V and 9 bases from J, with 13 bases between. The length of the CDR3 is 11 residues. The CDR3 protein is CSAASSFEQFF. CDR3 nucleotides: TGCAGCGCAGCCAGCTCATTTGAGCAGTTCTTC.

V usage is TRBV20-1 and J usage is TRBJ2-1; TRBD1 is a possible D gene (6 bases). Deletions cut 0 bases from V and 5 bases from J, with 11 bases between. The germline gives CDR1 DFQATT, CDR2 SNEGSKA (reference sequence). CDR3 length: 14 amino acids. CDR3 sequence (DNA): TGCAGTGCTAGAGACAGGGGAAGTAACAATGAGCAGTTCTTC. Protein sequence: CSARDRGSNNEQFF.

The V gene is TRBV20-1, the J gene TRBJ2-5; D unclear. The germline CDR1 and CDR2 sequences are DFQATT and SNEGSKA (reference sequence). This CDR3 spans 12 amino acids. V gave up 4 bases and J gave up 2 bases, with 8 bases separating them. CDR3 DNA sequence: TGCAGTGCTAACCCGAGACAAGAGACCCAGTACTTC. Amino acids: CSANPRQETQYF.

This clonotype was recorded only once. J is TRBJ2-2 and V is TRBV24-1; 8 bases line up with TRBD1. Trimming cost V 4 bases and J 3 bases; bases outside gene matches: 12. This CDR3 spans 18 amino acids. CDR1 is KGHDR, CDR2 SFDVKD, per germline. The CDR3, as DNA: TGTGCCACCAGTGACATAGGGTCCGGGACAGGCTACACCGGGGAGCTGTTTTTT. Its translation is CATSDIGSGTGYTGELFF.

The count of this clonotype is one. The rearrangement links TRBV5-1 to TRBJ2-3, with 8 bases lining up with TRBD2. This CDR3 contains 17 residues. In germline, CDR1 is SGHRS, CDR2 YFSETQ. With V trimmed by 0 bases and J by 2 bases, 8 bases remained unmatched. As DNA, the CDR3 is TGCGCCAGCAGCTTGGGGGCGGGAGGCGGAAACACAGATACGCAGTATTTT. As protein: CASSLGAGGGNTDTQYF. Looking up the rest from reference TRBV5-1 and TRBJ2-3 gives the full variable domain: KAGVTQTPRYLIKTRGQQVTLSCSPISGHRSVSWYQQTPGQGLQFLFEYFSETQRNKGNFPGRFSGRQFSNSRSEMNVSTLELGDSALYLCASSLGAGGGNTDTQYFGPGTRLTVL.

The V gene is TRBV30, the J gene TRBJ1-5, with a weak D call TRBD1 (5 bases). This CDR3 comprises 14 residues. Trimming pared 1 base from V and 4 bases from J, leaving 11 bases between. Germline loops: CDR1 GTSNPN, CDR2 SVGIG (reference sequence). This chain's CDR3 is CAWSGQMGNQPQHF. CDR3 nucleotides: TGTGCCTGGAGTGGACAGATGGGGAATCAGCCCCAGCATTTT.

The chain recombines TRBV24-1 with TRBJ2-1, with TRBD1 matching 10 bases. After removal of 4 bases from V and 4 bases from J, the junction contained 6 bases not matched to a gene. CDR1 KGHDR and CDR2 SFDVKD come from the germline V gene. The CDR3 has 16 amino acids. CDR3: CATSDPGQGVYNEQFF. Here the CDR3 DNA reads TGTGCCACCAGTGACCCCGGACAGGGGGTTTACAATGAGCAGTTCTTC.

J is TRBJ2-3 and V is TRBV20-1, with D possibly being TRBD1 or TRBD2 (5 bases each). Germline V gives CDR1 DFQATT, CDR2 SNEGSKA (reference sequence). The CDR3 length is 14 residues. The V end lost 3 bases, the J end lost 0 bases, and 10 bases lay between the germline ends. Here the CDR3 reads CSASRDGSTDTQYF. In DNA, the CDR3 is TGCAGTGCTAGTAGGGACGGTAGCACAGATACGCAGTATTTT.

J is TRBJ1-3 and V is TRBV27; perhaps TRBD1 as D (6 bases). V was shortened by 8 bases and J by 0 bases, with 14 bases between the two germline ends. The V gene's germline CDR1 is MNHEY and CDR2 SMNVEV (reference sequence). The CDR3 covers 15 residues. The CDR3 loop reads CASSRGGSSGNTIYF. CDR3 DNA sequence: TGTGCCAGCTCAAGGGGGGGGAGCTCTGGAAACACCATATATTTT.

This chain joins TRBV27 and TRBJ2-4; TRBD1 matches at 8 bases. CDR1 is MNHEY, CDR2 SMNVEV, per germline (reference sequence). The J segment lost 9 bases and the V segment lost 5 bases, leaving 15 bases of the junction unmatched. This CDR3 contains 16 residues. The CDR3 protein is CASSPDRDGFSRIQYF. CDR3 DNA sequence: TGTGCCAGCAGTCCGGACAGGGATGGGTTTTCTCGCATTCAGTACTTC.

V and J are TRBV15 and TRBJ1-5; D gene ambiguous. CDR1 and CDR2 from the germline V gene are LNHNV and YYDKDF (reference sequence). This CDR3 has 13 residues. Deletions cut 4 bases from V and 1 base from J, with 5 bases between. CDR3 amino acids: CATSKESNQPQHF. In DNA, the CDR3 is TGTGCCACCAGCAAGGAAAGCAATCAGCCCCAGCATTTT.

This clonotype was seen once. In DNA form, the CDR3 reads TGTGCCAGCAGTTTCGGGGCAGTCGGTGAGCAGTTCTTC. Its protein product is CASSFGAVGEQFF. The rearrangement uses TRBV27 and TRBJ2-1; D possibly matches TRBD1 or TRBD2 (5 bases each). This CDR3 comprises 13 residues. Trimming pared 3 bases from V and 9 bases from J, leaving 12 bases between. In germline, CDR1 is MNHEY, CDR2 SMNVEV (reference sequence).

This clonotype was counted a few times. The rearrangement uses TRBV29-1 and TRBJ2-7; TRBD2 is a possible D gene (6 bases). The CDR3 runs 12 residues. The V and J ends lost 3 bases and 3 bases respectively, with 9 bases between them. CDR1 SQVTM and CDR2 ANQGSEA come from the germline V gene. CDR3 region: CSVDGGDYEQYF. CDR3 in DNA: TGCAGCGTTGACGGGGGAGACTACGAGCAGTACTTC.